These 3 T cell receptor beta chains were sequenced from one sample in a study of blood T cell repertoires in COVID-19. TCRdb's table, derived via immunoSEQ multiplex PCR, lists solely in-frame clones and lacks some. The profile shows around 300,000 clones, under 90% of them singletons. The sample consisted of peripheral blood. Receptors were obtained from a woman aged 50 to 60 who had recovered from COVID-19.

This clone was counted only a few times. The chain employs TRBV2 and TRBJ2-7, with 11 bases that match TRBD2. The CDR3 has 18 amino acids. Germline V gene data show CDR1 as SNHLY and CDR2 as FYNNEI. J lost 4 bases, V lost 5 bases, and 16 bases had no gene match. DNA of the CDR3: TGTGCCAGCAGTCATCCAAGACTAGCGGGACTACCACGGTACGAGCAGTACTTC. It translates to CASSHPRLAGLPRYEQYF. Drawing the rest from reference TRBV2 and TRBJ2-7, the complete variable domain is EPEVTQTPSHQVTQMGQEVILRCVPISNHLYFYWYRQILGQKVEFLVSFYNNEISEKSEIFDDQFSVERPDGSNFTLKIRSTKLEDSAMYFCASSHPRLAGLPRYEQYFGPGTRLTVT.

In DNA form, the CDR3 reads TGTGCCAGCAGCAGGACAGAGAACACTGAAGCTTTCTTT. Translating gives CASSRTENTEAFF. The chain couples TRBV7-2 to TRBJ1-1, with D tentatively TRBD1 (6 bases). Per germline, CDR1 SGHTA and CDR2 FQGNSA. This CDR3 has 13 residues. Trimming stripped 5 bases from V and 1 base from J, with 8 bases between. The full variable domain, in which reference TRBV7-2 and TRBJ1-1 provide the parts outside the CDR3, is GAGVSQSPSNKVTEKGKDVELRCDPISGHTALYWYRQSLGQGLEFLIYFQGNSAPDKSGLPSDRFSAERTGGSVSTLTIQRTQQEDSAVYLCASSRTENTEAFFGQGTRLTVV.

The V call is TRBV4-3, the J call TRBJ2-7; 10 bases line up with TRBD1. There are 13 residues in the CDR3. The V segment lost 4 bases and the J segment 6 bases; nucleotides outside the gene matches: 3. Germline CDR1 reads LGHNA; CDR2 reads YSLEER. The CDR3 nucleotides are TGCGCCAGCAGCCGGACAGGGGGACGCGAGCAGTACTTC. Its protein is CASSRTGGREQYF.